The 27 T cell receptor beta chains listed next were all sequenced from one sample in a study of T cells in Graves' hyperthyroidism and ophthalmopathy. Researchers took RNA transcripts and amplified the TCR beta CDR3 regions from them. First-round RT-PCR with HTBI primers amplified the TCR CDR3 region. TCRdb re-analysed the multiplex PCR reads in MiXCR, keeping a single row per CDR3 protein. Of approximately 710,000 distinct CDR3 sequences in the sample, 17% were seen once. Sequencing was performed on blood. These receptors were collected from a man aged 50-59 years with Graves' hyperthyroidism.

The chain links TRBV27 to TRBJ2-2, with unresolved D. V was shortened by 1 base and J by 6 bases, with 6 bases between the two germline ends. Germline lookup yields CDR1 MNHEY and CDR2 SMNVEV (reference sequence). The CDR3 has 13 amino acids. The DNA of the CDR3 is TGTGCCAGCAGTTTATACCCCCCCGGGGAGCTGTTTTTT. It translates to CASSLYPPGELFF.

This chain joins TRBV7-6 and TRBJ1-5; no definite D call. The CDR3 has 16 amino acids. V lost 1 base and J lost 4, with 14 bases in between. Germline assignment: CDR1 SGHVS and CDR2 FNYEAQ. The CDR3 spells CASSLGRGGPNQPQHF. The CDR3 nucleotides read TGTGCCAGCAGCTTAGGTCGCGGAGGACCTAATCAGCCCCAGCATTTT.

This clonotype was counted at least ten times. This CDR3 reads CASTSLEAGGRDTQYF. In DNA form, the CDR3 reads TGTGCCAGCACCTCCTTGGAAGCGGGAGGGAGAGATACGCAGTATTTT. This chain connects TRBV28 to TRBJ2-3, with TRBD2 matching over 10 bases. After removal of 7 bases from V and 5 bases from J, the junction contained 12 bases not matched to a gene. CDR1 MDHEN and CDR2 SYDVKM come from the germline V gene. The CDR3 has 16 amino acids.

There are many counts of this clonotype. This rearrangement joins TRBV28 to TRBJ2-1; 12 bases are a match to TRBD2. This CDR3 has 15 amino acids. The germline gives CDR1 MDHEN, CDR2 SYDVKM. J was trimmed by 12 bases and V by 9 bases; bases with no gene match: 15. The CDR3 reads CASHSRLAGEGGQFF. CDR3 sequence (DNA): TGTGCCAGTCATTCGAGACTAGCGGGAGAGGGAGGGCAGTTCTTC.

The chain employs TRBV7-2 and TRBJ2-1; no clear D gene. V was clipped by 7 bases and J by 6 bases, with 13 bases between them. The CDR3 totals 13 residues. Germline loops: CDR1 SGHTA, CDR2 FQGNSA. The CDR3 bases are TGTGCCAGCATCCCTTATCAGAGCAATGAGCAGTTCTTC. Its protein is CASIPYQSNEQFF.

This clonotype occurred a few times. The CDR3 spells CASSPRGSPDTQYF. The CDR3 coding sequence is TGTGCCAGCTCACCACGCGGGAGCCCAGATACGCAGTATTTT. The chain is built from TRBV18 and TRBJ2-3, with 7 bases identical to TRBD2. Germline CDR1 and CDR2: KGHSH and LQKENI. The V segment lost 1 base and the J segment 4 bases; nucleotides outside the gene matches: 2. The CDR3 spans 14 residues.

This chain connects TRBV28 to TRBJ2-3; D may be TRBD2 (6 bases). The CDR3 is made up of 18 amino acids. Germline V lookup: CDR1 MDHEN, CDR2 SYDVKM. V lost 10 bases to trimming and J lost 2 bases, with 28 bases between them. CDR3 loop: CATSRTREWATHTDTQYF. In nucleotides, the CDR3 is TGTGCCACCTCCCGGACACGGGAGTGGGCCACACACACAGATACGCAGTATTTT.

This clonotype was observed many times. The chain recombines TRBV2 with TRBJ2-7, with D possibly TRBD2 on 5 matching bases. The CDR3 spans 11 residues. V was shortened by 6 bases and J by 5 bases, with 8 bases between the two germline ends. Germline values: CDR1 SNHLY, CDR2 FYNNEI. The CDR3 DNA is TGTGCCAGCAGCCGAGGGAACGAGCAGTACTTC. Translated: CASSRGNEQYF.

There are many counts of this clonotype. The rearrangement uses TRBV5-1 and TRBJ2-3, with 13 bases fitting TRBD2. The germline CDR1 and CDR2 sequences are SGHRS and YFSETQ. V gave up 2 bases and J gave up 2 bases; unmatched junction bases: 8. This CDR3 is 18 amino acids long. CDR3 sequence: CASSFWTSGSIFTDTQYF. Here the CDR3 DNA reads TGCGCCAGCAGCTTTTGGACTAGCGGGAGCATATTCACAGATACGCAGTATTTT.

This clonotype was detected many times. The chain recombines TRBV24-1 with TRBJ2-5, with a weak D call TRBD2 (6 bases). From germline, CDR1 is KGHDR and CDR2 SFDVKD. V lost 7 bases to trimming and J lost 4 bases, with 18 bases between them. The CDR3 extends over 15 amino acids. The CDR3 DNA sequence: TGTGCCACCAGCCAGGGAGGAGGGGTGGCAGAGACCCAGTACTTC. Its protein is CATSQGGGVAETQYF.

This clonotype was seen repeatedly, ten times or more. The chain links TRBV30 to TRBJ2-3, with 8 bases lining up with TRBD2. With V trimmed by 1 base and J by 8 bases, 11 bases remained unmatched. The germline V gene has CDR1 GTSNPN and CDR2 SVGIG (reference sequence). This CDR3 has 15 residues. The CDR3 here is CAWSGLAGGLGTQYF. As DNA, the CDR3 is TGTGCCTGGAGTGGGCTAGCGGGCGGGCTTGGTACGCAGTATTTT.

This clonotype was observed many times. The gene calls are TRBV6-2 or TRBV6-3 and TRBJ2-1; TRBD2 matches at 10 bases. Unmatched junction bases numbered 13, after V lost 10 bases and J lost 10 bases. This CDR3 is 14 amino acids long. Germline CDR1 reads MNHEY; CDR2 reads SVGEGT. CDR3 sequence (DNA): TGTGCCACCTCGCTGCTAGCGGGAGTTAACGAGCAGTTCTTC. As protein: CATSLLAGVNEQFF.

This clonotype was seen ten or more times. The CDR3 loop is CASSLGRAGGLYQETQYF. The DNA of the CDR3 is TGTGCCAGCAGCTTAGGACGGGCGGGAGGCTTGTACCAAGAGACCCAGTACTTC. The V and J genes are TRBV7-6 and TRBJ2-5; TRBD2 agrees at 8 bases. The CDR3 covers 18 residues. Losses at the gene ends were 1 base for V and 0 bases for J; bases not matched to a gene: 10. The germline V gene encodes CDR1 SGHVS and CDR2 FNYEAQ. The full variable domain, its missing parts supplied by reference TRBV7-6 and TRBJ2-5, is GAGVSQSPRYKVTKRGQDVALRCDPISGHVSLYWYRQALGQGPEFLTYFNYEAQQDKSGLPNDRFSAERPEGSISTLTIQRTEQRDSAMYRCASSLGRAGGLYQETQYFGPGTRLLVL.

This clonotype was seen a handful of times. This chain links TRBV7-3 with TRBJ2-3; TRBD2 might be the D (5 bases). The CDR3 has 14 amino acids. Germline loops: CDR1 SGHTA, CDR2 FQGTGA. The V gene lost 7 bases and the J gene lost 3 bases, with 14 bases spanning the gap. The CDR3: CASNGGRDTDTQYF. CDR3 sequence (DNA): TGTGCCAGCAACGGCGGGCGAGATACAGATACGCAGTATTTT.

The chain recombines TRBV24-1 with TRBJ2-3, with 9 bases aligning to TRBD1. CDR1 KGHDR and CDR2 SFDVKD come from the germline V gene. CDR3 size: 14 residues. The V gene end was trimmed by 9 bases and the J gene end by 3 bases; junction bases not matched to a gene: 6. The CDR3 reads CATRGQGATDTQYF. The CDR3 DNA sequence: TGTGCCACCCGGGGACAGGGTGCGACAGATACGCAGTATTTT.

The V and J genes are TRBV5-1 and TRBJ2-1, with D tentatively TRBD1 or TRBD2 (5 bases each). Germline CDR1 SGHRS, CDR2 YFSETQ. V lost 0 bases and J 2 bases, leaving 12 bases between the germline ends. The CDR3 is 16 residues long. CDR3 nucleotides: TGCGCCAGCAGCTTGGGCGAGGGGAGCCCCTACAATGAGCAGTTCTTC. This codes for CASSLGEGSPYNEQFF.

This clonotype occurred many times. V gene TRBV10-3 combines with J gene TRBJ2-1; perhaps TRBD1 as D (5 bases). Germline CDR1 ENHRY, CDR2 SYGVKD. V was clipped by 7 bases and J by 0 bases, with 13 bases between them. This CDR3 region has 15 residues. The CDR3 sequence: CAIMWGPSSYNEQFF. CDR3 in DNA: TGTGCCATCATGTGGGGCCCGAGCTCCTACAATGAGCAGTTCTTC.

The chain joins TRBV7-6 to TRBJ2-1; the D gene is possibly TRBD2 (6 bases). The CDR3 runs to 15 residues. Germline V CDR1 and CDR2: SGHVS, FNYEAQ. The ends were cut back, 0 bases at V and 5 bases at J, with 11 bases in the middle. CDR3 amino acids: CASSLAPGLNNEQFF. The CDR3 DNA is TGTGCCAGCAGCTTAGCTCCGGGACTGAACAATGAGCAGTTCTTC.

This clonotype appeared a few times. The chain uses TRBV18 and TRBJ2-1; 8 nucleotides line up with TRBD2. Germline V CDR1 and CDR2: KGHSH, LQKENI. The CDR3 is 15 amino acids. Trimming took 3 bases from V and 8 from J; bases not matched to a gene: 9. The CDR3 spells CASSPPLAGQDEQFF. CDR3 nucleotide sequence: TGTGCCAGCTCACCCCCTCTAGCGGGCCAGGATGAGCAGTTCTTC.

The sample holds many counts of this clonotype. This sequence joins TRBV7-3 and TRBJ2-1; 10 nucleotides agree with TRBD2. Unmatched junction bases numbered 3, after V lost 0 bases and J lost 7 bases. Germline V lookup: CDR1 SGHTA, CDR2 FQGTGA. There are 15 residues in the CDR3. The CDR3 DNA reads as TGTGCCAGCAGCTTAACTAGCGGGAGGATGAATGAGCAGTTCTTC. It encodes CASSLTSGRMNEQFF.

The table lists this clonotype with many counts. The J gene is TRBJ1-1, the V gene TRBV9; TRBD1 matches 7 bases. V was pared by 4 bases and J by 11 bases, with 14 bases of the junction left unmatched. The CDR3 covers 14 residues. CDR1 is SGDLS and CDR2 is YYNGEE in the germline V gene. The CDR3 loop reads CASSPMGQSTGAFF. CDR3 DNA: TGTGCCAGCAGCCCAATGGGACAGTCCACGGGGGCTTTCTTT.

The rearrangement links TRBV7-3 to TRBJ1-6; D is possibly TRBD1 (5 bases). This CDR3 has 13 amino acids. The V gene lost 4 bases and the J gene lost 7 bases, with 8 bases spanning the gap. Germline CDR1 SGHTA, CDR2 FQGTGA. The DNA for the CDR3 is TGTGCCAGCAGCTCGGACACGAATTCACCCCTCCACTTT. Its protein is CASSSDTNSPLHF.

This chain joins TRBV9 and TRBJ2-7, with D possibly TRBD2 on 6 matching bases. V gave up 4 bases and J gave up 2 bases, with 16 bases separating them. CDR3 size: 15 residues. From germline, CDR1 is SGDLS and CDR2 YYNGEE. DNA of the CDR3: TGTGCCAGCAGCCCGGGGATAGCGGAAACCTACGAGCAGTACTTC. Translated, it gives CASSPGIAETYEQYF. The whole variable domain, filled in from reference TRBV9 and TRBJ2-7, reads DSGVTQTPKHLITATGQRVTLRCSPRSGDLSVYWYQQSLDQGLQFLIQYYNGEERAKGNILERFSAQQFPDLHSELNLSSLELGDSALYFCASSPGIAETYEQYFGPGTRLTVT.

The V call is TRBV11-2, the J call TRBJ2-3; 13 bases are shared with TRBD2. Per the germline V gene, CDR1 is SGHAT and CDR2 is FQNNGV. V was pared by 5 bases and J by 4 bases, with 12 bases of the junction left unmatched. CDR3 length: 18 residues. CDR3 in DNA: TGTGCCAGCAGCCGCACTAGCGGGACTAGCGGGACTGCAGATACGCAGTATTTT. Encoded protein: CASSRTSGTSGTADTQYF.

This clonotype was observed a handful of times. The V gene is TRBV18, the J gene TRBJ2-2; 7 bases fit TRBD1. V trimming: 5 bases; J trimming: 1 base; junction bases outside the gene matches: 7. CDR1 is KGHSH, CDR2 LQKENI, per germline. The CDR3 has 16 residues. The CDR3 region is CASSYSGQKNTGELFF. As DNA, the CDR3 is TGTGCCAGCTCATATTCGGGACAGAAGAACACCGGGGAGCTGTTTTTT. Full variable domain (outside the CDR3, taken from reference TRBV18 and TRBJ2-2): NAGVMQNPRHLVRRRGQEARLRCSPMKGHSHVYWYRQLPEEGLKFMVYLQKENIIDESGMPKERFSAEFPKEGPSILRIQQVVRGDSAAYFCASSYSGQKNTGELFFGEGSRLTVL.

This clonotype appeared many times. This chain connects TRBV12-3 or TRBV12-4 to TRBJ1-1; D perhaps matches TRBD1 (5 bases). V was pared by 6 bases and J by 0 bases, with 14 bases between. CDR3 length: 15 residues. CDR3 in amino acids: CASSPLSGMNTEAFF. CDR3 nucleotides: TGTGCCAGCAGCCCATTGTCAGGGATGAACACTGAAGCTTTCTTT.

This clonotype has a count of ten or more. This chain uses TRBV28 with TRBJ2-2; no clear D. Trimming removed 2 bases at V and 6 bases at J, with 13 bases between. This CDR3 contains 15 residues. CDR1 is MDHEN and CDR2 is SYDVKM in the germline V gene. In DNA form, the CDR3 reads TGTGCCAGCAGTTTAATGGGCCTAGGGTCCGGGGAGCTGTTTTTT. Translated: CASSLMGLGSGELFF.